This T cell receptor (beta chain) was observed in a study of neurological immune-mediated disorders. Study conclusions and caveats: For the multiple sclerosis repertoire cluster, no association with any clinical or MRI feature was found.

V was pared by 0 bases and J by 2 bases, with 6 bases of the junction left unmatched. The CDR3 is 16 amino acids. Germline CDR1 reads LNHNV; CDR2 reads YYDKDF (reference sequence). Unsorted libraries were derived from 2 million PBMCs stored at -80 C. As to this clonotype: Its antigen remains unknown.

The team produced cDNA through 5'RACE using 10-nucleotide random UMIs. TCRdb re-analysed the 5' RACE reads in MiXCR, keeping a single row per CDR3 protein. The data contain about 46,000 distinct CDR3 sequences, approximately 2.8% of them singletons. The specimen sequenced was PBMCs. The chain combines TRBV15 with TRBJ2-7; 8 nucleotides line up with TRBD2. The source of this sequence is a woman aged 45-65 years with multiple sclerosis. CDR3 residues: CATSREGYGRAYEQYF. The CDR3, as DNA: TGTGCCACCAGCAGAGAAGGTTACGGGAGGGCCTACGAGCAGTACTTC.